This T cell receptor (beta chain) was recovered during a study of PD-1 blockade in classical Hodgkin lymphoma. All patients experienced relapse after autologous stem cell transplantation, and brentuximab vedotin exposure was variable. Best outcomes ranged across complete response, partial response and progressive disease. Study-wide findings and caveats: Repertoire differences have undefined causes, possibly disease activity or prior therapy. The authors excluded patients who started nivolumab under 1 year after ASCT.

This clone was seen only a few times. Its target is not known. Produced via immunoSEQ multiplex PCR; TCRdb's table is partial and in-frame only. The data contain about 18,000 clones, 75% to 90% of them singletons. CDR3 length equals 14 residues. Trimming pared 0 bases from V and 2 bases from J, leaving 8 bases between. Looked up from germline, CDR1 is SNHLY and CDR2 is FYNNEI. The chain uses TRBV2 and TRBJ2-7, with D possibly being TRBD1 (5 bases). This specimen was peripheral blood mononuclear cells (PBMCs), taken at baseline. The source is a human donor with classical Hodgkin lymphoma. The chain's CDR3 is CASSEAEGAYEQYF. Here the CDR3 DNA reads TGTGCCAGCAGTGAAGCTGAAGGGGCCTACGAGCAGTACTTC.